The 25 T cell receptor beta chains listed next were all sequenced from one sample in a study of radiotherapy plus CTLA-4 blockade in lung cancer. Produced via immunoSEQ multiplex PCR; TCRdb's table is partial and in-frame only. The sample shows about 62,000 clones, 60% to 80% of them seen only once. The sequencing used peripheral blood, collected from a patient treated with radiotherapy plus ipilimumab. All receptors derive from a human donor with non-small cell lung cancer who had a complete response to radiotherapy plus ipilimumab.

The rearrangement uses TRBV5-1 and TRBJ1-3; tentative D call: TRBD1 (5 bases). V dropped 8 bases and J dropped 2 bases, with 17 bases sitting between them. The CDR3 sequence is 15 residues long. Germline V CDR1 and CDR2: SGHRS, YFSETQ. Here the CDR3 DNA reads TGCGCCAGTAGTGACAGATCTTCACCTGGAAACACCATATATTTT. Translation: CASSDRSSPGNTIYF.

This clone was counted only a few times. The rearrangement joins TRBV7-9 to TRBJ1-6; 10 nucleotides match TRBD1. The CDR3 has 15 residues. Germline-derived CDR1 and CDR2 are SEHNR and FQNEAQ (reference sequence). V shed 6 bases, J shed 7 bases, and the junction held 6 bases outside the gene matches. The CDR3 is CASSSRDRGNSPLHF. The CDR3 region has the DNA TGTGCCAGCAGTAGCCGGGACAGGGGAAATTCACCCCTCCACTTT.

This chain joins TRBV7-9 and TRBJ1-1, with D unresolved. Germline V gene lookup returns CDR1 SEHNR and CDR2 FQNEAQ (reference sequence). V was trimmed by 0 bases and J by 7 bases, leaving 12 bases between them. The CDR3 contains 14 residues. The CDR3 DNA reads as TGTGCCAGCAGCTTAGCGCAAGAGAAAATTGAAGCTTTCTTT. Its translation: CASSLAQEKIEAFF.

This CDR3 reads CASSSGLYSSYEQYF. Here the CDR3 DNA reads TGTGCCAGCAGCTCCGGTCTCTATTCTTCCTACGAGCAGTACTTC. The V gene is TRBV7-9, the J gene TRBJ2-7; D not certain. V lost 4 bases and J lost 1, with 14 bases in between. CDR1 is SEHNR and CDR2 is FQNEAQ in the germline V gene (reference sequence). The CDR3 spans 15 residues.

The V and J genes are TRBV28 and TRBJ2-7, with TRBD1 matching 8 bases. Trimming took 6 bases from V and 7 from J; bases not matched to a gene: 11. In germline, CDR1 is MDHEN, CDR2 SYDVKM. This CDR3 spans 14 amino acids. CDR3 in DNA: TGTGCCAGCAGACCTGAAGGACAGGGTGGAGAGCAGTACTTC. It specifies CASRPEGQGGEQYF.

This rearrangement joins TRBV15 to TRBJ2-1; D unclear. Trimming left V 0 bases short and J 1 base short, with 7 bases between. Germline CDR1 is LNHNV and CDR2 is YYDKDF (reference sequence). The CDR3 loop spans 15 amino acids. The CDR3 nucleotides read TGTGCCACCAGCAGAGATCAGGAATCCTACAATGAGCAGTTCTTC. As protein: CATSRDQESYNEQFF.

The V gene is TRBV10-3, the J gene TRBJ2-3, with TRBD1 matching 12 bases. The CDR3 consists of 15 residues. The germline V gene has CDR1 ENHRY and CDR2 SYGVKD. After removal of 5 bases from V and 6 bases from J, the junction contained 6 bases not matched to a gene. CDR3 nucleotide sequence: TGTGCCATCAGTCCGGGACAGGGGGCAAGTGATACGCAGTATTTT. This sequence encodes CAISPGQGASDTQYF.

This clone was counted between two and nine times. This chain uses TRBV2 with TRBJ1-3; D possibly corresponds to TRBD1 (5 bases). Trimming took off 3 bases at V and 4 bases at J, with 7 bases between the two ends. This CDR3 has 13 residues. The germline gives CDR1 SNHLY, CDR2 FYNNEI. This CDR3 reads CASSETAGNTIYF. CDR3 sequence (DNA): TGTGCCAGCAGTGAGACAGCCGGAAACACCATATATTTT.

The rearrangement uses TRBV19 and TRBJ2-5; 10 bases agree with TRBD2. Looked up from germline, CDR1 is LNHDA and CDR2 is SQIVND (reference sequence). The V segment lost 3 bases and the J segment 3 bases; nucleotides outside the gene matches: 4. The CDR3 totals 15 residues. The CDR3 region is CASSILGTSEETQYF. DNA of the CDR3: TGTGCCAGTAGTATCCTAGGGACTAGCGAAGAGACCCAGTACTTC.

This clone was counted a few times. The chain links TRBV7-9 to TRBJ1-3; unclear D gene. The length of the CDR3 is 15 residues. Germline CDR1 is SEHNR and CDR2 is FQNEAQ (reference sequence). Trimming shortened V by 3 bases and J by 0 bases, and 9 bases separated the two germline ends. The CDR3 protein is CASSFHLSSGNTIYF. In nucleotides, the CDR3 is TGTGCCAGCAGCTTTCACCTGAGCTCTGGAAACACCATATATTTT.

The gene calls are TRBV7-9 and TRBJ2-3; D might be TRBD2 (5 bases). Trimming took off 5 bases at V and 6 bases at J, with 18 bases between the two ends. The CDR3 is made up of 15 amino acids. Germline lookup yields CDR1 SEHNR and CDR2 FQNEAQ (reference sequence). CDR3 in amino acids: CASSASPTHPDTQYF. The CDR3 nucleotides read TGTGCCAGCAGCGCTAGCCCCACCCATCCGGATACGCAGTATTTT.

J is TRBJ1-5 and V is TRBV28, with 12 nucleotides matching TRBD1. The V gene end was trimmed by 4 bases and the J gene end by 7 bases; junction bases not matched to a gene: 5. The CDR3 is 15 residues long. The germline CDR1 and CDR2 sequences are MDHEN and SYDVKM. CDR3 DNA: TGTGCCAGCAGTTCGCCGGGGACAGGGGGCCAGCCCCAGCATTTT. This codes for CASSSPGTGGQPQHF.

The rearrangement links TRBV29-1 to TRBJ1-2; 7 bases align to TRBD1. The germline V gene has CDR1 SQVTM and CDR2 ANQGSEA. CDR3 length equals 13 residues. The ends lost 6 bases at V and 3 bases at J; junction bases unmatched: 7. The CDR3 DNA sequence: TGCAGCGTCAGACAGGGAGCAGACTATGGCTACACCTTC. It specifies CSVRQGADYGYTF.

The CDR3 DNA sequence: TGTGCCAGCAGCTTAAACGGGGAGTCGTCAAAGGGGGTATGGGAGCAGTTCTTC. Protein product: CASSLNGESSKGVWEQFF. The chain links TRBV11-2 to TRBJ2-1; tentatively, D is TRBD1 (6 bases). Looked up from germline, CDR1 is SGHAT and CDR2 is FQNNGV. There are 18 residues in the CDR3. The V end lost 2 bases, the J end lost 10 bases, and 27 bases lay between the germline ends.

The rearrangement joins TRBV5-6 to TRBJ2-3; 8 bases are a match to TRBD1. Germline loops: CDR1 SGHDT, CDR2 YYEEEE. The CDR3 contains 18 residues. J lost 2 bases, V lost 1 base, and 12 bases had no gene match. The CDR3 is CASSLLTGVTTDTDTQYF. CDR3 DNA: TGTGCCAGCAGCTTGTTGACAGGGGTAACCACTGACACAGATACGCAGTATTTT. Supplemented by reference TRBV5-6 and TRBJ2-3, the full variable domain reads DAGVTQSPTHLIKTRGQQVTLRCSPKSGHDTVSWYQQALGQGPQFIFQYYEEEERQRGNFPDRFSGHQFPNYSSELNVNALLLGDSALYLCASSLLTGVTTDTDTQYFGPGTRLTVL.

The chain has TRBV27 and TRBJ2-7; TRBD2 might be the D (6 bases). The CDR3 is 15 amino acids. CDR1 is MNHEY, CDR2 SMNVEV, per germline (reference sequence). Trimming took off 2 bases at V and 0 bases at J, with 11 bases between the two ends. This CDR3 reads CASSLMASASYEQYF. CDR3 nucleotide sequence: TGTGCCAGCAGTTTAATGGCTAGCGCCTCCTACGAGCAGTACTTC.

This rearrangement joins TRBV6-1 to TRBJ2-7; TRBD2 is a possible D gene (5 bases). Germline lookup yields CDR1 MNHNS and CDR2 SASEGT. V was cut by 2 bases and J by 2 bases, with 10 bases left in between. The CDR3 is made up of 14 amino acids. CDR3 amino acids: CASSESGDTYEQYF. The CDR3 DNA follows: TGTGCCAGCAGTGAATCCGGGGATACCTACGAGCAGTACTTC.

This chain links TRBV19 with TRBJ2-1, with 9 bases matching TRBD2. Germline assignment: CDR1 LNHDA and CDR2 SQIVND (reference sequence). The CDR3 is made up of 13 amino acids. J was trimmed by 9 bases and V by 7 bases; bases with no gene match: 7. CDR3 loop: CASKAGGFSEQFF. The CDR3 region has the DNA TGTGCCAGTAAAGCGGGAGGTTTTTCTGAGCAGTTCTTC.

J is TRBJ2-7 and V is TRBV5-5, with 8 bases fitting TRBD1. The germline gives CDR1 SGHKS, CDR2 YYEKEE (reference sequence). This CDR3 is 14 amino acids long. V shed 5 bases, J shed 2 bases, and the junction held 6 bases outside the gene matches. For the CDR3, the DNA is TGTGCCAGCAGGTCTGGGACAGGTACCTACGAGCAGTACTTC. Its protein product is CASRSGTGTYEQYF.

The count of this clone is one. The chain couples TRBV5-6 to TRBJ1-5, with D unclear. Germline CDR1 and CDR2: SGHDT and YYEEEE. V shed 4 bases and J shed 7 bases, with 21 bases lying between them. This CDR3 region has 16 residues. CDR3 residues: CASSLTGNKLSQPQHF. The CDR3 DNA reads TGTGCCAGCAGCCTAACCGGGAACAAGCTTAGCCAGCCCCAGCATTTT.

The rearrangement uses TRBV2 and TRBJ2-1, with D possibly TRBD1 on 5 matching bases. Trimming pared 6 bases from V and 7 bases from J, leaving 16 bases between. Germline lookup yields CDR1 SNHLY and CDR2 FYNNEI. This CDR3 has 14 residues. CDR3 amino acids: CASRGDSPVNEQFF. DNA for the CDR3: TGTGCCAGCAGAGGGGATTCACCCGTTAATGAGCAGTTCTTC.

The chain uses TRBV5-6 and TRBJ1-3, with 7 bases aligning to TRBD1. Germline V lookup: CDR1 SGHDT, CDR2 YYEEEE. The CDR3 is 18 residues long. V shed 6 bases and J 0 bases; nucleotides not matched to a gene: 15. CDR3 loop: CASNPDGPGGNSGNTIYF. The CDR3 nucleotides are TGTGCCAGCAACCCAGACGGTCCAGGGGGAAACTCTGGAAACACCATATATTTT.

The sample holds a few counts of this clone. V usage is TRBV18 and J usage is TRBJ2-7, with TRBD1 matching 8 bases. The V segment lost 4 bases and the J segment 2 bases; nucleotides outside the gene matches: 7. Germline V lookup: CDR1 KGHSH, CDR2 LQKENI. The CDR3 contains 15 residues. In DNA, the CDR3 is TGTGCCAGCTCACAAGGGACAGGTGGTACCTACGAGCAGTACTTC. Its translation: CASSQGTGGTYEQYF.

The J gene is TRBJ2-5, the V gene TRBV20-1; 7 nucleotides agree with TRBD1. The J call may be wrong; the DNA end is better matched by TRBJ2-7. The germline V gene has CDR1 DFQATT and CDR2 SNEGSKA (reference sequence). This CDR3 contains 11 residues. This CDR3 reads CSSDRAYEQYF. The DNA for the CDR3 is TGCAGCAGCGACAGGGCCTACGAGCAGTACTTC.

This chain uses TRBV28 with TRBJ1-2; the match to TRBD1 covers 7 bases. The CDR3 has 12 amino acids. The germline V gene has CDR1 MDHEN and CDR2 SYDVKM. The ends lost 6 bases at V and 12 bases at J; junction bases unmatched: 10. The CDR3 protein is CASSYRRGPNTF. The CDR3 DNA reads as TGTGCCAGCAGCTACCGGAGGGGGCCCAACACCTTC.